This T cell receptor beta chain was identified during a study of regulatory T cells in long-lasting Graves disease. Specified time point: newly diagnosed GD, antithyroid drugs for less than 3 months. RNA extracted from PBMCs served as the sequencing template. Combining iRepertoire HTBI primers with Arm-PCR of CDR3 regions, the authors built TCR beta libraries. Each CDR3 protein gets one entry after TCRdb re-called the multiplex PCR reads with MiXCR. The data hold some 400,000 distinct CDR3 sequences, with 15% observed a single time. This clonotype was seen at least ten times. Germline trimming cut 3 bases from V and 1 base from J; bases unmatched to any gene: 5. The germline V gene encodes CDR1 SGHRS and CDR2 YFSETQ. The CDR3 covers 15 residues. This sample was also put to use in a study of T cells in Graves' hyperthyroidism and ophthalmopathy.

The chain employs TRBV5-1 and TRBJ2-3, with 7 nucleotides matching TRBD1. The source was peripheral blood mononuclear cells (PBMCs), collected at new diagnosis, from a patient treated with antithyroid drugs. This TCR came from a young woman with Graves disease. The CDR3 bases are TGCGCCAGCAGCTACGGACAGGTCGGCACAGATACGCAGTATTTT. Its protein is CASSYGQVGTDTQYF.